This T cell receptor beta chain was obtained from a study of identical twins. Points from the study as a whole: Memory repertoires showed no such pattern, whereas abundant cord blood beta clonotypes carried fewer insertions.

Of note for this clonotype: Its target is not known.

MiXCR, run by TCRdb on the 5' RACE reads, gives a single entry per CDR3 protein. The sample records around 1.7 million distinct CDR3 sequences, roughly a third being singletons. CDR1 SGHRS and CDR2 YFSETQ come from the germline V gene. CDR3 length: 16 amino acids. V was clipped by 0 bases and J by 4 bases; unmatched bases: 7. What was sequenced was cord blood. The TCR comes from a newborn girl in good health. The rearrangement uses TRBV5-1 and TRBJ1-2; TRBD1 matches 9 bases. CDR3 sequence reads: CASSLVTGGGVYGYTF. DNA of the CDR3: TGCGCCAGCAGCTTGGTTACAGGGGGCGGCGTCTATGGCTACACCTTC.